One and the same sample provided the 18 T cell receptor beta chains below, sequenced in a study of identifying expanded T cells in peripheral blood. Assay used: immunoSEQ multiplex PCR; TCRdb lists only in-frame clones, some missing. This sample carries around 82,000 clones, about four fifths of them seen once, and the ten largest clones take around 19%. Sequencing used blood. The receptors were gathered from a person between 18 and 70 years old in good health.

Written as DNA, the CDR3 is TGTGCCAGCAGGCCTCCGGGACAGATATACGAGCAGTACTTC. This encodes CASRPPGQIYEQYF. The V gene is TRBV6-5, the J gene TRBJ2-7; the match to TRBD1 covers 7 bases. CDR1 is MNHEY and CDR2 is SVGAGI in the germline V gene. With 6 bases clipped from V and 4 bases from J, the junction kept 9 bases outside the gene matches. This CDR3 has 14 amino acids.

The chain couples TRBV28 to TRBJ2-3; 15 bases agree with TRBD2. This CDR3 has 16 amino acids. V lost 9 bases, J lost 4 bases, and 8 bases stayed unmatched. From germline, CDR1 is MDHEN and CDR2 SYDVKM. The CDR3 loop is CASCPGTSGRPDTQYF. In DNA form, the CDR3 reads TGTGCCAGTTGCCCCGGGACTAGCGGGAGGCCAGATACGCAGTATTTT.

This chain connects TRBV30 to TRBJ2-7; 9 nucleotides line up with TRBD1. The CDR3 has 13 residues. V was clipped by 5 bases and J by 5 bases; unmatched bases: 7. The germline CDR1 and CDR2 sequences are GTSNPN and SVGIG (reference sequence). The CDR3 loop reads CAWERDRDDEQYF. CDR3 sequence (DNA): TGTGCCTGGGAACGGGACAGGGACGACGAGCAGTACTTC. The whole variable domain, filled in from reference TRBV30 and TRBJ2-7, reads SQTIHQWPATLVQPVGSPLSLECTVEGTSNPNLYWYRQAAGRGLQLLFYSVGIGQISSEVPQNLSASRPQDRQFILSSKKLLLSDSGFYLCAWERDRDDEQYFGPGTRLTVT.

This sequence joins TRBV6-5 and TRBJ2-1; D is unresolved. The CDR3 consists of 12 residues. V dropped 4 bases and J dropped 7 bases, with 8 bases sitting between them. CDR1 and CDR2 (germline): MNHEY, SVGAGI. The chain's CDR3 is CASSSRWNEQFF. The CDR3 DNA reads TGTGCCAGCAGTTCAAGGTGGAATGAGCAGTTCTTC.

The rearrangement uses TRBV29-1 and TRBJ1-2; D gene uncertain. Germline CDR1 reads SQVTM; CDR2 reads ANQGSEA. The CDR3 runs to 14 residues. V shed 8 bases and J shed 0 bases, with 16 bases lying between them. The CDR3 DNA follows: TGCAGCATCACTTCAGGATACTCTAACTATGGCTACACCTTC. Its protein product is CSITSGYSNYGYTF.

The CDR3 DNA reads TGTGCCAGCAGTGGCGGGTCATCGAACTCCCCCTGGTATTTT. This codes for CASSGGSSNSPWYF. The gene calls are TRBV6-1 and TRBJ2-3; D might be TRBD2 (5 bases). Germline V gene lookup returns CDR1 MNHNS and CDR2 SASEGT. Trimming left V 4 bases short and J 14 bases short, with 22 bases between. The CDR3 covers 14 residues.

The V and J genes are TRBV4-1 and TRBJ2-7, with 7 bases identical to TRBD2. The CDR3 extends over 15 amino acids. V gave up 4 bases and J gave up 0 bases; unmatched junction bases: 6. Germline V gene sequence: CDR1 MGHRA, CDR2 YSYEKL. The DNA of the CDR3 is TGCGCCAGCAGCCCTCGGGAGGTGAGCTCCTACGAGCAGTACTTC. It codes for CASSPREVSSYEQYF.

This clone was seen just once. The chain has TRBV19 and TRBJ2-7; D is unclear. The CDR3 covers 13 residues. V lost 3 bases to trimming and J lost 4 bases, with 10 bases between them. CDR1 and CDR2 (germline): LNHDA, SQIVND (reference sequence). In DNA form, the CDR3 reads TGTGCCAGTAGTATCCAAGGACGTTACGAGCAGTACTTC. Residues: CASSIQGRYEQYF.

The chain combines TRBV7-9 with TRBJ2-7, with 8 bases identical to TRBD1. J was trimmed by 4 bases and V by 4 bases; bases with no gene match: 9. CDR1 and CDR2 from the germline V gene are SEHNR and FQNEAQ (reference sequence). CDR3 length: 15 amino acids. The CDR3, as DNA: TGTGCCAGCAGCTCACGCGGTGGGACAGGATACGAGCAGTACTTC. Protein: CASSSRGGTGYEQYF.

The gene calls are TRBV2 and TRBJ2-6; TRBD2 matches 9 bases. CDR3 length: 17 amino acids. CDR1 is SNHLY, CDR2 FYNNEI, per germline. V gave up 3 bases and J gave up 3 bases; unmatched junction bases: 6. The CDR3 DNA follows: TGTGCCAGCAGTGAGGCGGGAGGGCTACATGGGGCCAACGTCCTGACTTTC. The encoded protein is CASSEAGGLHGANVLTF.

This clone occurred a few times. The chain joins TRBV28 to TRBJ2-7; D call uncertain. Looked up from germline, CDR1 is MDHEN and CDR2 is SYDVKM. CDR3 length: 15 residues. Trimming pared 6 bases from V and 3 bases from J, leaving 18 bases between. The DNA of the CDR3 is TGTGCCAGCAGCAGACTGGACGGTTGGAACTACGAGCAGTACTTC. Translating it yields CASSRLDGWNYEQYF.

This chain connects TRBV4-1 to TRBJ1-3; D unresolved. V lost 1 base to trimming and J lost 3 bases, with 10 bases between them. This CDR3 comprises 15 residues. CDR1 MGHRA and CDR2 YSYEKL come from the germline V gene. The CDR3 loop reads CASSQVGSNGNTIYF. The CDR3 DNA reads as TGCGCCAGCAGCCAAGTCGGGTCGAATGGAAACACCATATATTTT.

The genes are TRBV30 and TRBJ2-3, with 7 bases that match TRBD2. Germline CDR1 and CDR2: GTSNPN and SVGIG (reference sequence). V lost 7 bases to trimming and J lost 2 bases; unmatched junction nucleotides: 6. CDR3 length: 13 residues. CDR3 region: CASSSGNTDTQYF. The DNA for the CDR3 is TGTGCCTCTTCTAGCGGCAACACAGATACGCAGTATTTT.

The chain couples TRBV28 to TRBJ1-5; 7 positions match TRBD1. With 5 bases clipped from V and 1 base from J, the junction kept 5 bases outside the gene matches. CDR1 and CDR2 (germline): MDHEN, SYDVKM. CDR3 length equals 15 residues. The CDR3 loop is CASSVGTVSNQPQHF. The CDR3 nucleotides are TGTGCCAGCAGTGTAGGGACAGTGAGCAATCAGCCCCAGCATTTT.

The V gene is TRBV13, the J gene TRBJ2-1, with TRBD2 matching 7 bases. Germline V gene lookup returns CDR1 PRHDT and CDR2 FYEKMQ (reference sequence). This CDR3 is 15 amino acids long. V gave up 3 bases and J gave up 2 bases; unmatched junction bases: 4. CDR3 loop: CASSFAGVTYNEQFF. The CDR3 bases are TGTGCCAGCAGCTTCGCGGGAGTTACCTACAATGAGCAGTTCTTC.

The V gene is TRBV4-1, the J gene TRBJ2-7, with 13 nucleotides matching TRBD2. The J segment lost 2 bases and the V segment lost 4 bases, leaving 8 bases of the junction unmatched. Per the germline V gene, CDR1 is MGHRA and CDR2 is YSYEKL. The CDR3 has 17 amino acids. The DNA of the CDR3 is TGCGCCAGCAGCCGAGAGACTAGCGGGAGGTCGGCCTACGAGCAGTACTTC. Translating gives CASSRETSGRSAYEQYF.

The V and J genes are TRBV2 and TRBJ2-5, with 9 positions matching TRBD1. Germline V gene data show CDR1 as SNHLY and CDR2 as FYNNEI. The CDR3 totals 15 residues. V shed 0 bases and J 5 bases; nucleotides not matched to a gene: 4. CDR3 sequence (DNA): TGTGCCAGCAGTGAAGCAACAGGGGGCTGGGAGACCCAGTACTTC. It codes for CASSEATGGWETQYF.

CDR3 nucleotides: TGCGCCAGCAGCTTGGGACAGGCGGAAAACACCATATATTTT. Residues: CASSLGQAENTIYF. The chain links TRBV5-1 to TRBJ1-3; D may be TRBD1 (6 bases). The CDR3 is 14 amino acids. Deletions cut 0 bases from V and 6 bases from J, with 10 bases between. CDR1 is SGHRS, CDR2 YFSETQ, per germline.